This T cell receptor (beta chain) was sequenced during a study of blood T cells in healthy people across ages. Concerning this clonotype itself: Its antigen is as yet unknown.

Points from the study as a whole: It was held that the diversity estimates obtained from one million T cells were underestimates. It was not possible, with unsorted PBMCs, to conclusively compare naive and antigen-experienced cells. Observed TCR beta diversity showed a strong correlation with the percentage of naive T cells as measured by flow cytometry.

Through a sample-barcoded 5' primer and a J-beta primer mix, a second PCR was run for about 6 to 11 cycles. Every sample gave at least 2.5 million paired-end reads containing CDR3. TCRdb processed the 5' RACE reads anew with MiXCR; each CDR3 protein has one entry. The sample has about 830,000 distinct CDR3 sequences, about 62% seen once. The CDR3 is 13 residues long. The ends were cut back, 2 bases at V and 4 bases at J, with 8 bases in the middle. CDR1 and CDR2 from the germline V gene are SNHLY and FYNNEI. The chain joins TRBV2 to TRBJ1-2, with D hard to call. The receptor was derived from a man aged 30-40 years in good health. Sequenced input: blood. Here the CDR3 DNA reads TGTGCCAGCAGTGAAAATGGCATCTATGGCTACACCTTC. This codes for CASSENGIYGYTF.